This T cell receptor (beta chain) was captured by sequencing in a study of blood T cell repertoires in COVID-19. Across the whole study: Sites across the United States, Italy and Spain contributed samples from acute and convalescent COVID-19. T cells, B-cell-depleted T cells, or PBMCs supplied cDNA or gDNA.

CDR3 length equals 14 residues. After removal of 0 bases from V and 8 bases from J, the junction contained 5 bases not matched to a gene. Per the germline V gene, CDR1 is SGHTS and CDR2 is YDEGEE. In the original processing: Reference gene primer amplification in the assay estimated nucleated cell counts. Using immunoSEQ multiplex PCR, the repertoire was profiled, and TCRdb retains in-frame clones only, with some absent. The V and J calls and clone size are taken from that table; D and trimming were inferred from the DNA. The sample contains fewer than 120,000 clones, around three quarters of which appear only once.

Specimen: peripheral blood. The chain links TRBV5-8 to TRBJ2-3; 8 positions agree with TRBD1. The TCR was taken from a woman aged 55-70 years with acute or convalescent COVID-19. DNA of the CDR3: TGTGCCAGCAGCTTGGACGACAGGGGAGCTACGCAGTATTTT. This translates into CASSLDDRGATQYF.